Sequencing of this TCR beta chain was carried out in a study of OX40 agonist ivuxolimab in advanced cancers. As for the study in general: Patients received ivuxolimab, an agonistic anti-OX40 (CD134) antibody. Three patients responded partially, comprising one with hepatocellular carcinoma and two with cutaneous melanoma. Findings of the study overall: Both blood CD4+ and CD8+ T cells showed clonal growth by week 6 at 0.1 to 3.0 mg/kg.

This CDR3 has 14 residues. CDR1 and CDR2 from the germline V gene are SNHLY and FYNNEI. V was clipped by 8 bases and J by 3 bases; unmatched bases: 8. A note on this clone: Its antigen is still unknown.

Clones were read by immunoSEQ multiplex PCR, and TCRdb kept only the in-frame ones, dropping some. The sample includes some 16,000 clones, 75% to 85% seen only once; the top ten take under 15%. The material sequenced was CD4+ or CD8+ T cells sorted from blood, taken in a trial of the OX40 agonist ivuxolimab. The chain couples TRBV2 to TRBJ1-1, with 8 positions matching TRBD1. The origin of this receptor is an adult with an advanced solid tumor such as melanoma, head and neck, liver or kidney cancer. The CDR3 DNA is TGTGCCAGCTTTGTGGGACAGGCGTACACTGAAGCTTTCTTT. Encoded protein: CASFVGQAYTEAFF.